The 11 T cell receptor beta chains presented below share a single source sample, sequenced in a study of shared clonotypes between healthy human individuals. Profiled with immunoSEQ multiplex PCR; TCRdb holds only in-frame clones, not every one. Altogether about 2.4 million clones are present, over 85% being singletons, with the ten largest covering about 0.39%. The sequenced material came from naive CD4+ T cells from PBMCs. Subset in this sample: CD45RA+ positively selected. Receptors were obtained from a young man in good health. Some clones in this sample may be carry-over from other donors' samples.

This clone was found once. V gene TRBV5-1 combines with J gene TRBJ2-7, with D perhaps being TRBD1 or TRBD2 (5 bases each). Germline loops: CDR1 SGHRS, CDR2 YFSETQ. The CDR3 sequence is 16 residues long. V was trimmed by 0 bases and J by 1 base, leaving 14 bases between them. The CDR3 here is CASSLGDRDASYEQYF. The CDR3 DNA reads TGCGCCAGCAGCTTGGGTGATAGGGACGCTTCCTACGAGCAGTACTTC.

The rearrangement links TRBV27 to TRBJ2-1, with D possibly being TRBD1 or TRBD2 (6 bases each). The V and J ends lost 10 bases and 5 bases respectively, with 18 bases between them. CDR1 is MNHEY, CDR2 SMNVEV, per germline (reference sequence). The CDR3 runs 14 residues. The CDR3 sequence: CATGTFRGDNEQFF. CDR3 nucleotide sequence: TGTGCCACCGGGACTTTTAGGGGGGACAATGAGCAGTTCTTC.

CDR3 sequence (DNA): TGCGCCAGCGCAAGGACAGGAAATGAAAAACTGTTTTTT. Its translation is CASARTGNEKLFF. The rearrangement links TRBV5-1 to TRBJ1-4; 7 bases fit TRBD1. Unmatched junction bases numbered 5, after V lost 7 bases and J lost 5 bases. CDR3 length: 13 amino acids. Germline loops: CDR1 SGHRS, CDR2 YFSETQ.

This chain uses TRBV9 with TRBJ1-4; 10 bases map to TRBD1. Trimming removed 3 bases from V and 5 bases from J; junction bases left unmatched: 13. Germline assignment: CDR1 SGDLS and CDR2 YYNGEE. CDR3 length equals 18 residues. The CDR3 reads CASSEGLTGGLRNEKLFF. The CDR3 DNA follows: TGTGCCAGCAGCGAGGGGTTGACAGGGGGCCTTCGAAATGAAAAACTGTTTTTT.

The chain joins TRBV19 to TRBJ2-5; 9 nucleotides agree with TRBD1. Germline V lookup: CDR1 LNHDA, CDR2 SQIVND (reference sequence). The trim removed 4 bases at V and 5 bases at J, leaving 5 bases unmatched. The CDR3 extends over 14 amino acids. CDR3 residues: CASSKQGAGETQYF. The CDR3 DNA reads as TGTGCCAGTAGTAAACAGGGGGCAGGGGAGACCCAGTACTTC.

The V gene is TRBV28, the J gene TRBJ1-3; D is uncertain. Germline assignment: CDR1 MDHEN and CDR2 SYDVKM. CDR3 length equals 15 residues. V dropped 5 bases and J dropped 0 bases, with 11 bases sitting between them. The CDR3 reads CASSLLDFSGNTIYF. For the CDR3, the DNA is TGTGCCAGCAGTCTTCTGGACTTCTCTGGAAACACCATATATTTT.

The J gene is TRBJ1-1, the V gene TRBV5-3; D not certain. TRBV5-3 is annotated as an ORF whose role is uncertain. The CDR3 is made up of 20 amino acids. The ends were cut back, 0 bases at V and 1 base at J, with 25 bases in the middle. CDR3 residues: CARSLVSLAIIRPGNTEAFF. In DNA form, the CDR3 reads TGTGCCAGAAGCTTGGTTTCCCTCGCTATTATAAGGCCGGGGAACACTGAAGCTTTCTTT.

The V and J genes are TRBV19 and TRBJ2-2; 8 bases fit TRBD1. The CDR3 is made up of 16 amino acids. Per the germline V gene, CDR1 is LNHDA and CDR2 is SQIVND (reference sequence). The ends lost 4 bases at V and 2 bases at J; junction bases unmatched: 6. This chain's CDR3 is CASSSTGQVNTGELFF. The CDR3 nucleotides are TGTGCCAGTAGTAGTACGGGACAGGTTAACACCGGGGAGCTGTTTTTT.

This chain uses TRBV7-3 with TRBJ2-1; 7 bases align to TRBD1. The CDR3 covers 14 residues. Trimming at V came to 5 bases and at J to 7 bases, leaving 8 bases not matched to a gene. From germline, CDR1 is SGHTA and CDR2 FQGTGA. Written as DNA, the CDR3 is TGTGCCAGCAGCCTTAAGACAGGGAGAAATGAGCAGTTCTTC. Its protein product is CASSLKTGRNEQFF.

The table lists this clone with a few counts. The rearrangement uses TRBV28 and TRBJ1-5, with no clear D. This CDR3 spans 14 amino acids. Trimming shortened V by 5 bases and J by 0 bases, and 8 bases separated the two germline ends. CDR1 is MDHEN and CDR2 is SYDVKM in the germline V gene. Here the CDR3 reads CASSPHSSNQPQHF. CDR3 nucleotide sequence: TGTGCCAGCAGTCCACACAGTAGCAATCAGCCCCAGCATTTT.

This chain links TRBV7-8 with TRBJ2-5; 7 nucleotides match TRBD1. With 3 bases clipped from V and 3 bases from J, the junction kept 1 base outside the gene matches. Germline loops: CDR1 SGHVS, CDR2 FQNEAQ. This CDR3 region has 13 residues. For the CDR3, the DNA is TGTGCCAGCAGCTTCGACAGGGAAGAGACCCAGTACTTC. It codes for CASSFDREETQYF.